This TCR beta chain came from a study of identical twins. TCRdb reanalysed the 5' RACE reads using MiXCR and keeps one entry per CDR3 protein. In the table there are hundreds of thousands of distinct CDR3 sequences, around 8.6% of which are singletons. The V end was cut by 3 bases, the J end by 5 bases, with 14 bases between. The CDR3 runs 14 residues. CDR1 is MDHEN and CDR2 is SYDVKM in the germline V gene. Findings of the study overall: Conclusions were based on cross-sectional statistical analysis, without following the same donors. It was possible that invariant MAIT and iNKT cells partly confounded the zero-insertion analyses.

As for this clonotype: No antigen is known for it.

This sample also belongs to another study, concerning yellow fever vaccine responses in identical twins.

The J gene is TRBJ2-7, the V gene TRBV28; the D gene is possibly TRBD1 (6 bases). This sequence was found in a woman aged 18-35 years in good health. The material sequenced was PBMCs. CDR3 sequence: CASSFRTESHEQYF. The CDR3 DNA reads as TGTGCCAGCAGTTTTCGGACAGAGTCCCACGAGCAGTACTTC.